The next 30 T cell receptor beta chains were all read from a single sample in a study of T cells after yellow fever vaccination. TCRdb ran MiXCR on the 5' RACE reads and lists one entry per CDR3 protein. Here the sample spans a few hundred thousand distinct CDR3 sequences, approximately 3.3% being singletons. Sequenced material: CD4+ T cells sorted from PBMCs, taken 10 days after the yellow fever booster vaccination. These receptors originate from a man younger than 35 who received the YFV17D yellow fever vaccine.

This clonotype was detected a few times. The V call is TRBV5-1, the J call TRBJ2-5, with D perhaps TRBD1 (6 bases). V dropped 4 bases and J dropped 4 bases, with 14 bases sitting between them. CDR1 SGHRS and CDR2 YFSETQ come from the germline V gene. The CDR3 loop spans 14 amino acids. CDR3 sequence: CASSRLGGGETQYF. The CDR3 DNA sequence: TGCGCCAGCAGCCGTCTAGGGGGTGGAGAGACCCAGTACTTC.

The chain is built from TRBV6-2 or TRBV6-3 and TRBJ2-5; 9 bases are a match to TRBD1. In germline, CDR1 is MNHEY, CDR2 SVGEGT. The ends lost 5 bases at V and 4 bases at J; junction bases unmatched: 8. The CDR3 is 15 amino acids. In DNA, the CDR3 is TGTGCCAGCAGTCCGGGGACAGGGTTGGCAGAGACCCAGTACTTC. This gives the protein CASSPGTGLAETQYF.

This clonotype was seen at least ten times. The chain employs TRBV9 and TRBJ2-1; a weak D match, TRBD1 (5 bases). This CDR3 comprises 19 residues. Germline CDR1 SGDLS, CDR2 YYNGEE. Trimming removed 0 bases from V and 0 bases from J, with 19 bases in between. CDR3 amino acids: CASSVGGAALKSSYNEQFF. In DNA, the CDR3 is TGTGCCAGCAGCGTAGGTGGGGCCGCCCTAAAAAGCTCCTACAATGAGCAGTTCTTC.

The CDR3 sequence is CATSRDPRQGGYTF. CDR3 DNA sequence: TGTGCCACCAGCAGAGACCCCCGACAGGGTGGCTACACCTTC. The chain carries TRBV15 and TRBJ1-2, with 7 bases identical to TRBD1. CDR3 length equals 14 residues. Germline lookup yields CDR1 LNHNV and CDR2 YYDKDF (reference sequence). Trimming at V came to 0 bases and at J to 7 bases, leaving 5 bases not matched to a gene.

The chain recombines TRBV20-1 with TRBJ1-1; D not certain. The germline CDR1 and CDR2 sequences are DFQATT and SNEGSKA (reference sequence). The CDR3 is 13 amino acids. The germline V and J ends were trimmed by 2 bases and 0 bases, with 7 bases remaining between them. The CDR3 region is CSARILLNTEAFF. The CDR3 DNA follows: TGCAGTGCTAGAATTTTACTGAACACTGAAGCTTTCTTT.

The chain joins TRBV12-3 or TRBV12-4 to TRBJ2-3, with 7 bases identical to TRBD2. Losses at the gene ends were 5 bases for V and 5 bases for J; bases not matched to a gene: 10. The CDR3 has 15 residues. CDR3 DNA: TGTGCCAGCAGTAACCGGGAGGAAGGGAGAGATACGCAGTATTTT. Its protein is CASSNREEGRDTQYF.

This clonotype was seen more than once but under ten times. V usage is TRBV19 and J usage is TRBJ2-7; 9 bases agree with TRBD1. The germline gives CDR1 LNHDA, CDR2 SQIVND (reference sequence). V lost 6 bases to trimming and J lost 0 bases; unmatched junction nucleotides: 12. The length of the CDR3 is 17 residues. The CDR3 bases are TGTGCCAGTAGCCTTAACAGGGGGCCGATCAGCTCCTACGAGCAGTACTTC. Amino acids: CASSLNRGPISSYEQYF.

This clonotype has more than one count but fewer than ten. A much larger clone sits a single nucleotide away, making a read error possible. The CDR3 is CASSVLSTDTQYF. The CDR3 DNA reads as TGTGCCAGCAGCGTCCTAAGCACAGATACGCAGTATTTT. V gene TRBV9 combines with J gene TRBJ2-3, with D uncertain. V was shortened by 2 bases and J by 0 bases, with 4 bases between the two germline ends. CDR1 and CDR2 (germline): SGDLS, YYNGEE. The CDR3 sequence is 13 residues long.

This clonotype appeared many times. The chain is built from TRBV4-2 and TRBJ2-2; the D is unclear. Germline values: CDR1 LGHNA, CDR2 YNFKEQ. The CDR3 contains 13 residues. V lost 3 bases and J 7 bases, leaving 9 bases between the germline ends. CDR3 coding DNA: TGTGCCAGCAGCCAGGCAGTGGGCGGGGAGCTGTTTTTT. Its translation is CASSQAVGGELFF.

The chain has TRBV5-1 and TRBJ1-2; D perhaps matches TRBD1 (6 bases). CDR1 SGHRS and CDR2 YFSETQ come from the germline V gene. V was pared by 2 bases and J by 8 bases, with 13 bases between. The CDR3 covers 13 residues. The CDR3: CASSFSGAGGYTF. CDR3 coding DNA: TGCGCCAGCAGCTTTTCGGGGGCGGGCGGCTACACCTTC.

The gene calls are TRBV7-2 and TRBJ2-3; possibly TRBD2 for D (6 bases). CDR1 and CDR2 (germline): SGHTA, FQGNSA. Trimming removed 5 bases from V and 8 bases from J, with 11 bases in between. CDR3 size: 12 residues. The CDR3 protein is CASSPGGVTQYF. Here the CDR3 DNA reads TGTGCCAGCAGCCCCGGAGGGGTTACGCAGTATTTT.

This clonotype has ten or more counts. V is TRBV12-3 or TRBV12-4 and J is TRBJ2-4, with a tentative D call TRBD1 (5 bases). Trimming cost V 2 bases and J 0 bases, with 8 bases left between them. The CDR3 has 15 residues. CDR3 coding DNA: TGTGCCAGCAGTTTAACAGGTTTAGCCAAAAACATTCAGTACTTC. Amino acids: CASSLTGLAKNIQYF.

This clonotype was counted only a few times. The genes are TRBV5-6 and TRBJ2-2, with TRBD1 identical over 7 bases. Germline CDR1 is SGHDT and CDR2 is YYEEEE. With V trimmed by 1 base and J by 10 bases, 10 bases remained unmatched. The CDR3 loop spans 15 amino acids. Written as DNA, the CDR3 is TGTGCCAGCAGCTTGTTGGGACAGACACCGGCGGAGCTGTTTTTT. It codes for CASSLLGQTPAELFF.

There are many counts of this clonotype. The junction departs from the called germline gene at one end, perhaps through a read error. The rearrangement links TRBV15 to TRBJ1-5; D possibly corresponds to TRBD1 (5 bases). Germline CDR1 LNHNV, CDR2 YYDKDF (reference sequence). The CDR3 is 16 residues long. CDR3 DNA sequence: TGTGCCACCAGCAGAATGGGACCGAGTAGCGATCAGCCCCAGCATTTT. Protein: CATSRMGPSSDQPQHF.

In this sample, this clonotype turned up many times. The chain couples TRBV28 to TRBJ2-5, with D perhaps TRBD1 (6 bases). V was shortened by 0 bases and J by 3 bases, with 11 bases between the two germline ends. There are 15 residues in the CDR3. CDR1 is MDHEN, CDR2 SYDVKM, per germline. This CDR3 is CASSLWTGPEETQYF. Here the CDR3 DNA reads TGTGCCAGCAGTTTATGGACAGGCCCCGAAGAGACCCAGTACTTC. The variable domain in full, completed from reference TRBV28 and TRBJ2-5, reads DVKVTQSSRYLVKRTGEKVFLECVQDMDHENMFWYRQDPGLGLRLIYFSYDVKMKEKGDIPEGYSVSREKKERFSLILESASTNQTSMYLCASSLWTGPEETQYFGPGTRLLVL.

The V call is TRBV11-3, the J call TRBJ1-2, with D maybe TRBD1 (5 bases). Trimming took off 0 bases at V and 5 bases at J, with 16 bases between the two ends. CDR3 length: 16 residues. CDR1 and CDR2 (germline): SGHNT, YENEEA. CDR3 nucleotide sequence: TGTGCCAGCAGCTTAGACAGGGCATCTTCTATATATGGCTACACCTTC. Its protein is CASSLDRASSIYGYTF. The full variable domain, with the rest looked up from reference TRBV11-3 and TRBJ1-2, is EAGVVQSPRYKIIEKKQPVAFWCNPISGHNTLYWYLQNLGQGPELLIRYENEEAVDDSQLPKDRFSAERLKGVDSTLKIQPAELGDSAVYLCASSLDRASSIYGYTFGSGTRLTVV.

This clonotype has only a few counts. The V call is TRBV5-1, the J call TRBJ2-2; the D is unclear. The CDR3 is made up of 16 amino acids. Germline lookup yields CDR1 SGHRS and CDR2 YFSETQ. Between the trimmed V and J ends, which lost 7 bases and 0 bases, there was a span of 16 bases. CDR3 bases: TGCGCCAGCGCAAACATGGGCCACGCGAACACCGGGGAGCTGTTTTTT. Amino acid sequence: CASANMGHANTGELFF.

The chain employs TRBV6-5 and TRBJ1-6; no clear D. The germline V gene encodes CDR1 MNHEY and CDR2 SVGAGI. The CDR3 runs to 16 residues. Trimming shortened V by 6 bases and J by 0 bases, and 12 bases separated the two germline ends. CDR3 nucleotide sequence: TGTGCCAGCAGGGACTTCCTAAGCTCCTATAATTCACCCCTCCACTTT. Its translation: CASRDFLSSYNSPLHF.

Ten or more counts support this clonotype. The rearrangement links TRBV7-2 to TRBJ2-3; unclear D gene. CDR3 size: 14 residues. V was cut by 5 bases and J by 0 bases, with 9 bases left in between. Germline loops: CDR1 SGHTA, CDR2 FQGNSA. The CDR3 sequence is CASSLRKSTDTQYF. Here the CDR3 DNA reads TGTGCCAGCAGCCTCCGCAAGAGCACAGATACGCAGTATTTT.

Remarks on this clonotype: It may be a read error: a sequence one base away is much more abundant. The chain couples TRBV4-3 to TRBJ2-5; TRBD1 agrees at 7 bases. The J call may not be correct, given that the DNA end is closer to TRBJ2-1. The germline CDR1 and CDR2 sequences are LGHNA and YSLEER. The CDR3 is made up of 16 amino acids. CDR3 protein: CASSRSYGTVEETQFF. In nucleotides, the CDR3 is TGCGCCAGCAGCCGGTCCTACGGGACAGTCGAAGAGACCCAGTTCTTC.

The rearrangement joins TRBV20-1 to TRBJ2-7; possibly TRBD1 for D (5 bases). The CDR3 is 13 residues long. CDR1 and CDR2 (germline): DFQATT, SNEGSKA (reference sequence). Trimming left V 3 bases short and J 3 bases short, with 12 bases between. In DNA form, the CDR3 reads TGCAGTGCTAGGGCCCAGACAGTCTACGAGCAGTACGTC. This codes for CSARAQTVYEQYV.

The V and J genes are TRBV24-1 and TRBJ2-1; maybe TRBD2 (6 bases). V shed 9 bases and J shed 1 base, with 9 bases lying between them. The CDR3 consists of 13 residues. The germline CDR1 and CDR2 sequences are KGHDR and SFDVKD. The CDR3 DNA is TGTGCCACCCGCGGGGAGTCCTACAATGAGCAGTTCTTC. This sequence encodes CATRGESYNEQFF.

The chain joins TRBV20-1 to TRBJ1-2; D gene unclear. CDR1 is DFQATT, CDR2 SNEGSKA, per germline (reference sequence). The CDR3 sequence is 13 residues long. V was shortened by 6 bases and J by 4 bases, with 15 bases between the two germline ends. DNA of the CDR3: TGCAGTGCCACTGTTGGCCCCCTCTATGGCTACACCTTC. The encoded protein is CSATVGPLYGYTF.

V and J are TRBV4-1 and TRBJ2-2, with D tentatively TRBD1 (6 bases). Trimming shortened V by 7 bases and J by 4 bases, and 13 bases separated the two germline ends. CDR1 is MGHRA, CDR2 YSYEKL, per germline. CDR3 size: 14 residues. This CDR3 reads CASTMVGGTGELFF. Written as DNA, the CDR3 is TGCGCCAGCACAATGGTAGGGGGCACCGGGGAGCTGTTTTTT.

V usage is TRBV4-3 and J usage is TRBJ1-6, with 9 bases fitting TRBD1. Germline trimming cut 4 bases from V and 6 bases from J; bases unmatched to any gene: 4. The CDR3 is 15 amino acids. Germline V lookup: CDR1 LGHNA, CDR2 YSLEER. The CDR3 reads CASSPGTGPNSPLHF. CDR3 nucleotides: TGCGCCAGCAGCCCTGGGACAGGGCCTAATTCACCCCTCCACTTT.

This clonotype came up a few times. The genes are TRBV20-1 and TRBJ1-3, with D uncertain. V was clipped by 5 bases and J by 0 bases, with 8 bases between them. The germline gives CDR1 DFQATT, CDR2 SNEGSKA (reference sequence). The CDR3 covers 13 residues. The chain's CDR3 is CSAHRDSGNTIYF. CDR3 nucleotide sequence: TGCAGTGCTCACCGGGACTCTGGAAACACCATATATTTT.

The rearrangement joins TRBV24-1 to TRBJ2-1; D remains unclear. Germline-derived CDR1 and CDR2 are KGHDR and SFDVKD. V lost 0 bases and J 0 bases, leaving 5 bases between the germline ends. This CDR3 region has 15 residues. CDR3 DNA: TGTGCCACCAGTGATTTGCTTGGCTCCTACAATGAGCAGTTCTTC. It is translated as CATSDLLGSYNEQFF.

The V call is TRBV4-1, the J call TRBJ2-6; the D gene is possibly TRBD1 (6 bases). CDR1 and CDR2 from the germline V gene are MGHRA and YSYEKL. There are 20 residues in the CDR3. V lost 6 bases and J lost 0, with 24 bases in between. CDR3 sequence reads: CASSNQISGVRASGANVLTF. DNA of the CDR3: TGCGCCAGCAGTAACCAAATCTCAGGGGTTAGAGCCTCTGGGGCCAACGTCCTGACTTTC.

This clonotype was found many times. The V and J genes are TRBV7-2 and TRBJ2-1; D unclear. The CDR3 length is 12 residues. Looked up from germline, CDR1 is SGHTA and CDR2 is FQGNSA. V was shortened by 3 bases and J by 7 bases, with 7 bases between the two germline ends. In nucleotides, the CDR3 is TGTGCCAGCAGCTTCTCAGTTAATGAGCAGTTCTTC. Amino acid sequence: CASSFSVNEQFF.

This clonotype was recorded many times. The rearrangement uses TRBV5-6 and TRBJ2-5, with D perhaps given as TRBD1 or TRBD2 (5 bases each). Germline CDR1 and CDR2: SGHDT and YYEEEE. The germline V and J ends were trimmed by 1 base and 5 bases, with 12 bases remaining between them. This CDR3 is 14 amino acids long. The CDR3 bases are TGTGCCAGCAGCTTGCTCGGGGCTCGGGAGACCCAGTACTTC. This translates into CASSLLGARETQYF.